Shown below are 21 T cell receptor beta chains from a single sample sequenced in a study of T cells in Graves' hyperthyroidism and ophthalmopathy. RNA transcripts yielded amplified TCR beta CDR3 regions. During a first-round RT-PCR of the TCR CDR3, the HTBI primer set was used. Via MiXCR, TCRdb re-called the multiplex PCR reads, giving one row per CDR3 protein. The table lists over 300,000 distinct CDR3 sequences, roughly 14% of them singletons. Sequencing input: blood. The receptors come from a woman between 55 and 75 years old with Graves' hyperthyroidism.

Written as DNA, the CDR3 is TGTGCCAGTAGTATTCAGGACCGTGAGACCCAGTACTTC. It is translated as CASSIQDRETQYF. The chain links TRBV19 to TRBJ2-5; D is unresolved. Per germline, CDR1 LNHDA and CDR2 SQIVND (reference sequence). With 3 bases removed from V and 5 bases from J, the gap between germline ends came to 10 bases. The CDR3 spans 13 residues.

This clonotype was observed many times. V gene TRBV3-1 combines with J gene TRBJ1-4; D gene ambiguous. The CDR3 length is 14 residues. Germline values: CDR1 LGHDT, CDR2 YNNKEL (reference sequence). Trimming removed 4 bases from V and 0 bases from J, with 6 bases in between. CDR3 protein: CASSLSATNEKLFF. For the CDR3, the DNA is TGTGCCAGCAGCCTGAGTGCAACTAATGAAAAACTGTTTTTT.

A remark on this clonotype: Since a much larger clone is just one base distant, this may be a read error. The CDR3 DNA is TGTGCCATCAGTGACGTGGCTAGCGGGAGGACAGATACGCAGTATTTT. Its translation is CAISDVASGRTDTQYF. The chain links TRBV10-3 to TRBJ2-3; 11 bases agree with TRBD2. Germline V CDR1 and CDR2: ENHRY, SYGVKD. V shed 3 bases, J shed 3 bases, and the junction held 5 bases outside the gene matches. CDR3 length equals 16 residues.

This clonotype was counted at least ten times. The CDR3 is CSARPTGERELFF. In nucleotides, the CDR3 is TGCAGTGCTAGGCCAACCGGGGAGAGGGAGCTGTTTTTT. V and J are TRBV20-1 and TRBJ2-2, with D possibly matching TRBD2 (5 bases). The CDR3 is 13 residues long. Per germline, CDR1 DFQATT and CDR2 SNEGSKA (reference sequence). V gave up 3 bases and J gave up 9 bases, with 14 bases separating them.

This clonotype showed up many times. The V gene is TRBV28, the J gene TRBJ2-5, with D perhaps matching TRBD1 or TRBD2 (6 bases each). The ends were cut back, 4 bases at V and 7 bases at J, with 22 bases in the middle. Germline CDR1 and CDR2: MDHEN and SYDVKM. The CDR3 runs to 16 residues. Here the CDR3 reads CASSSRPTGSRGTQYF. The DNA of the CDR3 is TGTGCCAGCAGTTCGAGGCCCACAGGGTCGCGGGGGACCCAGTACTTC.

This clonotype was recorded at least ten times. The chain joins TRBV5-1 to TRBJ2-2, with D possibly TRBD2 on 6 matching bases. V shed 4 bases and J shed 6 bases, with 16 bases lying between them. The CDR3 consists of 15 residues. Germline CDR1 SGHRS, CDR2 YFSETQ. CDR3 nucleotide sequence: TGCGCCAGCAGCCCGGGGCCAGGAGGGGCCGGGGAGCTGTTTTTT. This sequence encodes CASSPGPGGAGELFF.

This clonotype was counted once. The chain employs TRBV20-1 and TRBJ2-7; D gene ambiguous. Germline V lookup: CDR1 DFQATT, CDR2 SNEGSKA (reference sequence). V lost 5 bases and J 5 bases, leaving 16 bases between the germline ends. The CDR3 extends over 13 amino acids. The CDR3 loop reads CSARAKPSDEQYF. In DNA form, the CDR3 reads TGCAGTGCTCGGGCGAAACCCTCAGACGAGCAGTACTTC.

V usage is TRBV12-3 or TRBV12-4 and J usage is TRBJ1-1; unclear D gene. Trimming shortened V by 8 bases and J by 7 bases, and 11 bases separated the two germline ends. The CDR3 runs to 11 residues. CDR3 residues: CASFYGDEAFF. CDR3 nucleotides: TGTGCCAGCTTCTACGGGGATGAAGCTTTCTTT.

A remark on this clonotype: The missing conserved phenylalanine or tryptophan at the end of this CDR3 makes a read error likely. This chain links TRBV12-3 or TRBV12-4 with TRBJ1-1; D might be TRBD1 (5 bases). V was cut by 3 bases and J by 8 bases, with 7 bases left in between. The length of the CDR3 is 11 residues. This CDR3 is CASSFGTEAFS. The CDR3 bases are TGTGCCAGCAGTTTCGGGACGGAAGCTTTCTCT.

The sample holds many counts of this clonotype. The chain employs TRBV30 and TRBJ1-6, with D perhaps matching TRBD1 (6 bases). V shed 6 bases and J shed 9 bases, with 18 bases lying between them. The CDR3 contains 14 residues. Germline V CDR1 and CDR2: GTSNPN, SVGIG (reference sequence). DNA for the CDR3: TGTGCCTGCCTTCCGGGACAACATCGTTCACCCCTCCACTTT. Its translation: CACLPGQHRSPLHF.

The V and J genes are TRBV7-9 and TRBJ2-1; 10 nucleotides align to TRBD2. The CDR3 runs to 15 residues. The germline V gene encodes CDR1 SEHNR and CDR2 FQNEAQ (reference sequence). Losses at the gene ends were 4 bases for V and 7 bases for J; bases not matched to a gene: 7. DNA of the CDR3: TGTGCCAGCAGCTGGCCGGGACTAGCGAGGAATGAGCAGTTCTTC. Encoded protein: CASSWPGLARNEQFF.

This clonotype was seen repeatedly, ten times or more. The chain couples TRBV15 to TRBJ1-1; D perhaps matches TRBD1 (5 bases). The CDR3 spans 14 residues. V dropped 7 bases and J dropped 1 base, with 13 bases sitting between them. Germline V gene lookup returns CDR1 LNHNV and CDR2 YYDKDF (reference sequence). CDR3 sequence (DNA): TGTGCCACCACCCCGATGGGGACGAACACTGAAGCTTTCTTT. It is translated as CATTPMGTNTEAFF.

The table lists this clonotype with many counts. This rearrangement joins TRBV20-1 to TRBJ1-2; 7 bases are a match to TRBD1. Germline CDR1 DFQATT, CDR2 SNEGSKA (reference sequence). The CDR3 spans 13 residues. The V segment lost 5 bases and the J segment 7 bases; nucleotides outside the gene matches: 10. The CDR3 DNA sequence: TGCAGTGCTCCGACAGGGTGGAGGCTTGGCTACACCTTC. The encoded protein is CSAPTGWRLGYTF.

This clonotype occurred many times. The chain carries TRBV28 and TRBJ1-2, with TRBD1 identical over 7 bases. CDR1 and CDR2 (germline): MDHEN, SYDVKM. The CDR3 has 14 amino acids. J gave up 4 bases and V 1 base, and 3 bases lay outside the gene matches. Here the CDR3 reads CASSLLTGSYGYTF. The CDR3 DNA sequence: TGTGCCAGCAGTTTATTGACAGGGAGCTATGGCTACACCTTC.

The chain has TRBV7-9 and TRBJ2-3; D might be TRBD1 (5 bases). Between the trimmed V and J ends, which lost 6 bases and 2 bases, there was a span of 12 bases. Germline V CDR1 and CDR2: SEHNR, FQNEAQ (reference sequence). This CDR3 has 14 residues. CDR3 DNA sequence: TGTGCCAGCAGTCGACAGTTTTCCACAGATACGCAGTATTTT. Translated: CASSRQFSTDTQYF.

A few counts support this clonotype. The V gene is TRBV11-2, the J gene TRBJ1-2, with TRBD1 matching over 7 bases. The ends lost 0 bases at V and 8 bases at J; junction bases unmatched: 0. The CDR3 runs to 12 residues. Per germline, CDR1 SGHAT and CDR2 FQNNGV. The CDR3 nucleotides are TGTGCCAGCAGCTTAGAAGGGGGCGGCTACACCTTC. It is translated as CASSLEGGGYTF.

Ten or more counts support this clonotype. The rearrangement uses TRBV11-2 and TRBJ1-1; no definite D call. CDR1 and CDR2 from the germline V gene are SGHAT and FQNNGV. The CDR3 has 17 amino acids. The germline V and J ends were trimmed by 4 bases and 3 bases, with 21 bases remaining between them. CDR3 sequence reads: CASSSLRGRREDTEAFF. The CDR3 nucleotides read TGTGCCAGCAGCTCCCTGCGCGGCCGACGGGAGGACACTGAAGCTTTCTTT.

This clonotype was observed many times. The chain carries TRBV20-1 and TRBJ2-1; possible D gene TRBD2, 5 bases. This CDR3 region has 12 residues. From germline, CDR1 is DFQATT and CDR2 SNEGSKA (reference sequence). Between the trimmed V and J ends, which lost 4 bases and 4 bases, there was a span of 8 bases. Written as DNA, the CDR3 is TGCAGTGCTAACGGACTGTACAATGAGCAGTTCTTC. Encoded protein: CSANGLYNEQFF.

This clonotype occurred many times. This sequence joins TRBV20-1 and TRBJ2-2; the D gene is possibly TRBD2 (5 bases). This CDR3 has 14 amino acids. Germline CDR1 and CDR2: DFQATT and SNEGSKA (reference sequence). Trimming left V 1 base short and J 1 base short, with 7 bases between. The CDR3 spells CSARGGGNTGELFF. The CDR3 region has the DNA TGCAGTGCTAGAGGCGGAGGGAACACCGGGGAGCTGTTTTTT.

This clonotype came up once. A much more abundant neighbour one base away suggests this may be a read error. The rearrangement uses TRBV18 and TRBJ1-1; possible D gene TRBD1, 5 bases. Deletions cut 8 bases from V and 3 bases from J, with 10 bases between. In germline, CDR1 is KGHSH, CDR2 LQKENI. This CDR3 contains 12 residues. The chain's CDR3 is CASRGVYTEAFF. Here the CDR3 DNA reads TGTGCCAGCAGAGGGGTGTACACTGAAGCTTTCTTT.

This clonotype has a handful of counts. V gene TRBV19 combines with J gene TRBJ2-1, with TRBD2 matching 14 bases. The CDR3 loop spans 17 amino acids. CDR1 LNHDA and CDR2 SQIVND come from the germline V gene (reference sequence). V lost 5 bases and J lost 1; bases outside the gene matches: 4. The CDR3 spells CASSSGLAGASYNEQFF. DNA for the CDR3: TGTGCCAGTAGTTCGGGACTAGCGGGAGCGTCCTACAATGAGCAGTTCTTC.